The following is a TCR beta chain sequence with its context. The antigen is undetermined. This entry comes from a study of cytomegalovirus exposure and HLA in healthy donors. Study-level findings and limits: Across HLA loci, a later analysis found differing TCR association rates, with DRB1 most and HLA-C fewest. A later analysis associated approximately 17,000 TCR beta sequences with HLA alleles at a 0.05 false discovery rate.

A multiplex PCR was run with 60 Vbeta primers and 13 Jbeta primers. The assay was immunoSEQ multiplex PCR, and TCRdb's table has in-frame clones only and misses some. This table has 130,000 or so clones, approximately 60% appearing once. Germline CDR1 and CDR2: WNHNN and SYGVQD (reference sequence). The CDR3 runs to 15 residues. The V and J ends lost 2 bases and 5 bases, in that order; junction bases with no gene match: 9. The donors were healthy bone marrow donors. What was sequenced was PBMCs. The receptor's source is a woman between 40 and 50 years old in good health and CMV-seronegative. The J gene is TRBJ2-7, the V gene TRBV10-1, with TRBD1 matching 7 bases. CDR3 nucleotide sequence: TGCGCCAGCAGTGAGGACAGGGCCGTTGGTCACGAGCAGTACTTC. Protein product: CASSEDRAVGHEQYF.